These T cell receptor beta chains were read from a single sample in a study of blood T cell repertoires in COVID-19. Assay used: immunoSEQ multiplex PCR; TCRdb lists only in-frame clones, some missing. In the table there are 250,000 to 300,000 clones, around nine tenths of which are singletons. The sample was peripheral blood. Source of these receptors: a middle-aged woman who had recovered from COVID-19. Each CDR3 is given with its conserved first and last residue. Each record gives: V gene, D gene, clone size, J gene, CDR3 protein, CDR3 DNA. A D gene is named only where the DNA matches it firmly. The size of a clone is reported for some rows only, either as once, few or many, or as a class for expanded clones.

TRBV30,NA,NA,TRBJ1-2,CAWSAGGRGYGYTF,TGTGCCTGGAGCGCCGGGGGACGGGGCTATGGCTACACCTTC
TRBV9,NA,NA,TRBJ2-7,CASSVEAGTSYEQYF,TGTGCCAGCAGCGTAGAGGCGGGGACCTCCTACGAGCAGTACTTC
TRBV19,NA,NA,TRBJ2-5,CASSIGAGWGETQYF,TGTGCCAGTAGTATTGGGGCAGGGTGGGGAGAGACCCAGTACTTC
TRBV10-3,TRBD1,once,TRBJ1-6,CAISRGGTENSPLHF,TGTGCCATCAGCCGAGGGGGGACAGAGAATTCACCCCTCCACTTT
TRBV9,TRBD1,NA,TRBJ1-2,CATMDRSYGYTF,TGTGCCACCATGGACAGGTCTTATGGCTACACCTTC
TRBV7-9,NA,NA,TRBJ1-6,CASSLWPQNSPLHF,TGTGCCAGCAGCTTATGGCCACAGAATTCACCCCTCCACTTT
TRBV9,NA,NA,TRBJ2-1,CASSALGGEQFF,TGTGCCAGCAGCGCCCTGGGAGGAGAGCAGTTCTTC
TRBV21-1,NA,NA,TRBJ2-1,CASSTPTSVGNEQFF,TGTGCCAGCAGCACCCCGACTAGCGTGGGGAATGAGCAGTTCTTC
TRBV2,TRBD1,NA,TRBJ2-3,CASRQGGTDTQYF,TGTGCCAGCCGACAGGGGGGCACAGATACGCAGTATTTT
TRBV9,NA,NA,TRBJ1-2,CASSLGDTILGYTF,TGTGCCAGCAGCCTCGGGGACACGATACTCGGCTACACCTTC
TRBV5-1,TRBD2,NA,TRBJ2-5,CASSLVLAGPQGTQYF,TGCGCCAGCAGCTTGGTTTTAGCGGGACCCCAAGGGACCCAGTACTTC
TRBV14,NA,NA,TRBJ1-4,CASSQRNEKLFF,TGTGCCAGCAGCCAGCGGAATGAAAAACTGTTTTTT
TRBV24-1,NA,NA,TRBJ1-6,CATRSGNNSPLHF,TGTGCCACCAGGAGCGGGAATAATTCACCCCTCCACTTT
TRBV5-6,NA,NA,TRBJ1-2,CASSIRDNGYTF,TGTGCCAGCAGCATACGGGACAATGGCTACACCTTC
TRBV29-1,NA,NA,TRBJ1-2,CRAWGDGYTF,TGCAGAGCCTGGGGGGATGGCTACACCTTC
TRBV7-2,TRBD1,NA,TRBJ1-2,CASSLGQGSPYGYTF,TGTGCCAGCAGCCTCGGACAGGGGAGCCCCTATGGCTACACCTTC
TRBV5-4,TRBD1,NA,TRBJ1-2,CASSSAQGRIYGYTF,TGTGCCAGCAGCTCCGCACAGGGGCGAATCTATGGCTACACCTTC
TRBV11-3,NA,NA,TRBJ2-5,CASSGADSHVETQYF,TGTGCCAGCAGCGGGGCGGACAGTCACGTCGAGACCCAGTACTTC
TRBV11-2,TRBD2,NA,TRBJ2-1,CASSLGASGWNEQFF,TGTGCCAGCAGCTTAGGGGCTAGCGGGTGGAATGAGCAGTTCTTC
TRBV6-2/TRBV6-3,NA,few,TRBJ2-7,CASSYGDMRAEQYF,TGTGCCAGCAGTTACGGGGACATGAGGGCCGAGCAGTACTTC
TRBV5-1,NA,NA,TRBJ1-2,CASSPDTAYGYTF,TGCGCCAGCAGCCCGGACACGGCCTATGGCTACACCTTC
TRBV18,NA,NA,TRBJ1-2,CASSPPNRAGYGYTF,TGTGCCAGCTCACCACCCAACAGGGCGGGCTATGGCTACACCTTC
TRBV7-9,TRBD1,NA,TRBJ1-2,CASSLRGDRAGYGYTF,TGTGCCAGCAGCTTAAGGGGGGACAGGGCGGGCTATGGCTACACCTTC
TRBV9,NA,NA,TRBJ2-5,CASSDRLGSAETQYF,TGTGCCAGCAGCGACAGACTAGGCTCTGCAGAGACCCAGTACTTC
TRBV11-3,TRBD2,once,TRBJ2-5,CASSSGLWREGLETQYF,TGTGCCAGCAGCTCAGGACTTTGGCGGGAGGGCCTGGAGACCCAGTACTTC
TRBV11-3,NA,once,TRBJ1-1,CASSLDPGTEAFF,TGTGCCAGCAGCTTAGATCCCGGTACTGAAGCTTTCTTT
TRBV10-3,NA,NA,TRBJ2-1,CAISDLRDNEQFF,TGTGCCATCAGTGACCTCCGGGACAATGAGCAGTTCTTC
TRBV9,TRBD2,few,TRBJ2-7,CASSVASSGTSYEQYF,TGTGCCAGCAGCGTAGCGTCTAGCGGGACCTCCTACGAGCAGTACTTC
TRBV19,TRBD1,NA,TRBJ1-5,CASSIRPGGWQPQHF,TGTGCCAGTAGTATTCGGCCAGGGGGTTGGCAGCCCCAGCATTTT
TRBV6-6,NA,NA,TRBJ2-2,CASGQQGKTGELFF,TGTGCCAGCGGACAACAGGGCAAAACCGGGGAGCTGTTTTTT
TRBV6-5,TRBD1,NA,TRBJ2-5,CASRRGTVRETQYF,TGTGCCAGCAGGAGGGGGACAGTCCGGGAGACCCAGTACTTC
TRBV7-6,NA,NA,TRBJ2-3,CASSPQRAVVGDTQYF,TGTGCCAGCAGCCCGCAGAGGGCCGTAGTTGGAGATACGCAGTATTTT
TRBV5-1,NA,NA,TRBJ1-3,CASSLDTGGAGNTIYF,TGCGCCAGCAGCTTGGATACGGGGGGCGCTGGAAACACCATATATTTT
TRBV7-9,NA,NA,TRBJ2-7,CASSLGGRSSYEQYF,TGTGCCAGCAGCTTAGGGGGGCGGAGCTCCTACGAGCAGTACTTC
TRBV15,NA,NA,TRBJ1-6,CATSRFSSYNSPLHF,TGTGCCACCAGCAGGTTCAGCTCCTATAATTCACCCCTCCACTTT
TRBV6-6,TRBD2,NA,TRBJ2-7,CASTPWTSGSYEQYF,TGTGCCAGCACCCCATGGACTAGCGGGAGCTACGAGCAGTACTTC
TRBV9,TRBD1,NA,TRBJ1-2,CASTAADRGFYGYTF,TGTGCCAGCACCGCCGCGGACAGGGGTTTCTATGGCTACACCTTC
TRBV19,TRBD2,NA,TRBJ2-5,CASRNGLAEETQYF,TGTGCCAGTAGGAACGGACTAGCGGAAGAGACCCAGTACTTC
TRBV4-2,NA,NA,TRBJ2-1,CASSQEGGVGVPYNEQFF,TGTGCCAGCAGCCAAGAAGGGGGTGTAGGGGTCCCCTACAATGAGCAGTTCTTC